These 22 T cell receptor beta chains were all obtained from the same sample, sequenced in a study of CD8+ T cells in alopecia areata. Once RNA had been extracted, it was reverse transcribed into cDNA to act as the sequencing template. The protocol was immunoSEQ multiplex PCR, while the TCRdb copy is restricted to in-frame clones and leaves out a portion. The sample records approximately 160,000 clones, 60% being singletons. Indicated treatment: oral pan-JAK inhibitor, 5-10 mg twice daily. Sequences were derived from CD4+ T cells sorted from blood, sampled at week 24, from a patient treated with tofacitinib. All receptors come from a human donor with alopecia areata.

This clone has only a few counts. The V call is TRBV6-1, the J call TRBJ2-1; D is tentatively TRBD1 or TRBD2 (5 bases each). Germline assignment: CDR1 MNHNS and CDR2 SASEGT. There are 14 residues in the CDR3. The V end lost 8 bases, the J end lost 9 bases, and 20 bases lay between the germline ends. In DNA, the CDR3 is TGTGCCAGCGGATCCGGGGCAACATCGATTGAGCAGTTCTTC. Translation: CASGSGATSIEQFF.

DNA of the CDR3: TGCAGCGCCTCCCTCGGGACAGGGGTCACCAAGGCCCAGTACTTC. This gives the protein CSASLGTGVTKAQYF. This chain links TRBV29-1 with TRBJ2-5; 10 positions agree with TRBD1. After removal of 7 bases from V and 9 bases from J, the junction contained 17 bases not matched to a gene. Germline values: CDR1 SQVTM, CDR2 ANQGSEA. This CDR3 region has 15 residues.

This CDR3 reads CAWSSRGSTEAFF. The CDR3 coding sequence is TGTGCCTGGAGTTCCAGGGGTAGCACTGAAGCTTTCTTT. The chain couples TRBV30 to TRBJ1-1, with a tentative D call TRBD1 (6 bases). With 2 bases removed from V and 4 bases from J, the gap between germline ends came to 11 bases. Per the germline V gene, CDR1 is GTSNPN and CDR2 is SVGIG (reference sequence). There are 13 residues in the CDR3.

The V call is TRBV30, the J call TRBJ1-2; TRBD1 is a possible D gene (6 bases). The CDR3 sequence is 13 residues long. Trimming stripped 3 bases from V and 6 bases from J, with 14 bases between. Per germline, CDR1 GTSNPN and CDR2 SVGIG (reference sequence). The CDR3 DNA reads TGTGCCTGGAGAGCTACGGGGGGGCATGGCTACACCTTC. Amino acids: CAWRATGGHGYTF.

This chain connects TRBV19 to TRBJ2-5, with 8 bases aligning to TRBD1. Trimming removed 3 bases from V and 1 base from J; junction bases left unmatched: 4. The CDR3 runs to 15 residues. Germline V CDR1 and CDR2: LNHDA, SQIVND (reference sequence). The CDR3 DNA reads as TGTGCCAGTAGTATTGGGACAGGCGGCCAAGAGACCCAGTACTTC. Translated: CASSIGTGGQETQYF.

In this sample, this clone turned up a few times. The gene calls are TRBV28 and TRBJ2-3; the D gene is possibly TRBD1 (5 bases). V was shortened by 2 bases and J by 7 bases, with 10 bases between the two germline ends. From germline, CDR1 is MDHEN and CDR2 SYDVKM. The CDR3 covers 13 residues. The CDR3 reads CASSLQGLHTQYF. The CDR3, as DNA: TGTGCCAGCAGTTTACAGGGTCTACATACGCAGTATTTT.

V gene TRBV25-1 combines with J gene TRBJ1-6, with a weak D call TRBD1 (6 bases). CDR1 and CDR2 from the germline V gene are MGHDK and SYGVNS. This CDR3 region has 14 residues. V was shortened by 3 bases and J by 12 bases, with 15 bases between the two germline ends. DNA of the CDR3: TGTGCCAGCAGTGAGGAGGGGGGGCTACGACCCCTCCACTTT. Protein: CASSEEGGLRPLHF. Together with reference TRBV25-1 and TRBJ1-6, the CDR3 gives the full variable domain: EADIYQTPRYLVIGTGKKITLECSQTMGHDKMYWYQQDPGMELHLIHYSYGVNSTEKGDLSSESTVSRIRTEHFPLTLESARPSHTSQYLCASSEEGGLRPLHFGNGTRLTVT.

This clone has only one observation. The chain joins TRBV15 to TRBJ1-2, with a weak D call TRBD1 (6 bases). Germline loops: CDR1 LNHNV, CDR2 YYDKDF (reference sequence). The CDR3 has 13 residues. The ends were cut back, 4 bases at V and 4 bases at J, with 10 bases in the middle. In nucleotides, the CDR3 is TGTGCCACCAGCAATGACAGGTCCTATGGCTACACCTTC. This gives the protein CATSNDRSYGYTF.

A few counts support this clone. The chain uses TRBV5-4 and TRBJ1-1, with a possible D match to TRBD1 (6 bases). CDR3 length: 15 amino acids. The germline V gene encodes CDR1 SGHNT and CDR2 YYREEE (reference sequence). Trimming removed 0 bases at V and 2 bases at J, with 11 bases between. CDR3 DNA sequence: TGTGCCAGCAGCTTGGGGGGGACACTAAACACTGAAGCTTTCTTT. This gives the protein CASSLGGTLNTEAFF.

The chain uses TRBV14 and TRBJ2-3; D is unclear. Trimming shortened V by 4 bases and J by 0 bases, and 8 bases separated the two germline ends. Per the germline V gene, CDR1 is SGHDN and CDR2 is FVKESK. The CDR3 has 14 amino acids. In DNA, the CDR3 is TGTGCCAGCAGCCCGAGGTATAGCACAGATACGCAGTATTTT. Translating gives CASSPRYSTDTQYF.

The CDR3 nucleotides read TGTGCCAGTATGGGGGACTCCTACGAGCAGTACTTC. Its translation: CASMGDSYEQYF. This rearrangement joins TRBV19 to TRBJ2-7; the D call may be TRBD1 or TRBD2 (5 bases each). Germline V gene lookup returns CDR1 LNHDA and CDR2 SQIVND (reference sequence). Deletions cut 7 bases from V and 0 bases from J, with 7 bases between. This CDR3 spans 12 amino acids. Combining the CDR3 with reference TRBV19 and TRBJ2-7 gives the whole variable domain DGGITQSPKYLFRKEGQNVTLSCEQNLNHDAMYWYRQDPGQGLRLIYYSQIVNDFQKGDIAEGYSVSREKKESFPLTVTSAQKNPTAFYLCASMGDSYEQYFGPGTRLTVT.

The chain joins TRBV6-1 to TRBJ1-2, with 8 bases fitting TRBD1. Germline lookup yields CDR1 MNHNS and CDR2 SASEGT. Losses at the gene ends were 3 bases for V and 5 bases for J; bases not matched to a gene: 11. The CDR3 has 16 amino acids. The CDR3 reads CASSDLLRDRGYGYTF. CDR3 DNA sequence: TGTGCCAGCAGTGACCTACTCCGCGACAGGGGTTATGGCTACACCTTC.

The chain uses TRBV23-1 and TRBJ1-5; D is unclear. TRBV23-1 is noted as an ORF with a role that remains uncertain. The CDR3 runs to 14 residues. The germline V and J ends were trimmed by 6 bases and 5 bases, with 14 bases remaining between them. The CDR3 loop reads CASRKQRAHQPQHF. CDR3 in DNA: TGCGCCAGCAGGAAGCAGCGGGCTCATCAGCCCCAGCATTTT.

This chain links TRBV19 with TRBJ1-6, with D tentatively TRBD1 (5 bases). Trimming took 5 bases from V and 11 from J, leaving 13 bases between them. The CDR3 contains 13 residues. Germline CDR1 is LNHDA and CDR2 is SQIVND (reference sequence). Here the CDR3 reads CASSPVRVAPLHF. The CDR3, as DNA: TGTGCCAGTAGTCCCGTCAGGGTGGCACCCCTCCACTTT.

J is TRBJ1-1 and V is TRBV23-1; a possible D gene is TRBD1 (6 bases). TRBV23-1 counts as an open reading frame of uncertain function. V was pared by 3 bases and J by 1 base, with 15 bases between. There are 16 residues in the CDR3. The CDR3 is CASSHEGQPTNTEAFF. The CDR3 DNA follows: TGCGCCAGCAGTCATGAAGGACAGCCCACGAACACTGAAGCTTTCTTT.

The table lists this clone with a count of one. The chain carries TRBV2 and TRBJ1-4, with 7 nucleotides matching TRBD1. V trimming: 6 bases; J trimming: 6 bases; junction bases outside the gene matches: 7. Germline CDR1 is SNHLY and CDR2 is FYNNEI. The CDR3 is made up of 14 amino acids. The CDR3 loop reads CASRVQGLDEKLFF. Written as DNA, the CDR3 is TGTGCCAGCAGGGTACAGGGGTTAGATGAAAAACTGTTTTTT.

This clone has a handful of counts. V usage is TRBV6-6 and J usage is TRBJ1-4; 8 positions match TRBD1. The CDR3 runs 16 residues. Per germline, CDR1 MNHNY and CDR2 SVGAGI (reference sequence). With 0 bases clipped from V and 6 bases from J, the junction kept 6 bases outside the gene matches. The DNA for the CDR3 is TGTGCCAGCAGTTACTCAGGACAGGGCGAGGATGAAAAACTGTTTTTT. This gives the protein CASSYSGQGEDEKLFF.

This clone was seen a few times. The chain recombines TRBV7-9 with TRBJ2-5; 9 bases agree with TRBD2. There are 16 residues in the CDR3. Trimming removed 2 bases from V and 2 bases from J; junction bases left unmatched: 6. Per the germline V gene, CDR1 is SEHNR and CDR2 is FQNEAQ (reference sequence). The CDR3 loop is CASSLTSGRSQETQYF. The CDR3 bases are TGTGCCAGCAGCTTAACTAGCGGGCGTTCTCAAGAGACCCAGTACTTC.

This clone was counted only a few times. This chain joins TRBV6-5 and TRBJ2-7, with D perhaps matching TRBD1 or TRBD2 (5 bases each). CDR3 length equals 15 residues. V lost 5 bases and J 2 bases, leaving 16 bases between the germline ends. The V gene's germline CDR1 is MNHEY and CDR2 SVGAGI. This chain's CDR3 is CASSKPGTVTYEQYF. The CDR3 DNA reads as TGTGCCAGCAGTAAACCCGGGACGGTGACCTACGAGCAGTACTTC.

The V and J genes are TRBV5-6 and TRBJ2-4, with D possibly TRBD1 on 6 matching bases. The V gene's germline CDR1 is SGHDT and CDR2 YYEEEE. This CDR3 region has 13 residues. The V end was cut by 5 bases, the J end by 6 bases, with 12 bases between. The chain's CDR3 is CASSLPGVNIQYF. As DNA, the CDR3 is TGTGCCAGCAGTCTCCCAGGGGTAAACATTCAGTACTTC.

The V and J genes are TRBV5-1 and TRBJ2-3; 11 bases fit TRBD2. With V trimmed by 4 bases and J by 13 bases, 14 bases remained unmatched. This CDR3 has 15 residues. Germline V gene lookup returns CDR1 SGHRS and CDR2 YFSETQ. The CDR3 nucleotides are TGCGCCAGCAGCGGACCGGGACTAGCGGTATCTTTCGAGTATTTT. Its translation is CASSGPGLAVSFEYF. The entire variable domain, with the rest obtained from reference TRBV5-1 and TRBJ2-3, is as follows: KAGVTQTPRYLIKTRGQQVTLSCSPISGHRSVSWYQQTPGQGLQFLFEYFSETQRNKGNFPGRFSGRQFSNSRSEMNVSTLELGDSALYLCASSGPGLAVSFEYFGPGTRLTVL.

The rearrangement uses TRBV25-1 and TRBJ1-2; D remains ambiguous. Germline-derived CDR1 and CDR2 are MGHDK and SYGVNS. The CDR3 runs 14 residues. The V end was cut by 4 bases, the J end by 8 bases, with 17 bases between. CDR3 bases: TGTGCCAGCAGTGGGGTGAGGGAGCCACGGGGCTACACCTTC. It translates to CASSGVREPRGYTF.